This section outlines one T cell receptor beta chain sequence together with its context. Its antigen is as yet unknown. V lost 6 bases to trimming and J lost 2 bases; unmatched junction nucleotides: 9. Germline loops: CDR1 SQVTM, CDR2 ANQGSEA. There are 17 residues in the CDR3. Healthy bone marrow donors made up the donors. These data originate in a study of cytomegalovirus exposure and HLA in healthy donors. Overall study: Among the approximately 420 donors who were genotyped, approximately 84% fell in the genetic ancestry cluster that is associated with self-reported Caucasian donors.

PCR was performed using 60 Vbeta and 13 Jbeta primers. Generated by immunoSEQ multiplex PCR, the TCRdb table keeps only in-frame clones and is missing some. There are about 120,000 clones in the sample; about four fifths occur only once, and 1.4% to 1.5% lies in the top ten. The study's findings and limits: TCR beta chains numbering some 160 were designated cytomegalovirus-associated. There were several of the most significant clusters that appeared linked to common viral pathogens in a later analysis.

The TCR originated in a woman aged 18 to 35 in good health and CMV-seronegative. Sequences were obtained from PBMCs. The rearrangement joins TRBV29-1 to TRBJ2-3; 15 nucleotides align to TRBD2. CDR3 in amino acids: CSVDGTSGGIYTDTQYF. DNA for the CDR3: TGCAGCGTCGACGGGACTAGCGGGGGGATATACACAGATACGCAGTATTTT.